This T cell receptor (beta chain) derives from a study of early T cells in non-severe SARS-CoV-2 infection (dated by TCRdb to about 2021). About the full investigation: TCR sequencing used bulk RNA from unsorted whole blood, so alpha and beta chains could not be paired. The study at large found these results: VDJdb matching was skewed toward anti-spike CD8 responses and likely underestimated virus-specific expansions, missing private and CD4 specificities.

The method behind the library was 5' RACE. The instrument was a NextSeq 500. To correct for sequencing error and PCR bias, the TCR library protocol tagged individual cDNA molecules with unique molecular identifiers. Sequencing covered both TCR alpha and beta chains, and within each sample the abundances of alpha and beta sequences were tightly co-correlated. The paper's data handling went like this. V gene, J gene and CDR3 annotation of TCR sequences was performed with Decombinator V4. Expanded TCRs were defined as changing significantly between any two time points under a Poisson model with p below 0.0001. Abundances of TCRs were expressed as counts per million after normalisation to the total number of TCRs sequenced in each sample. MAIT TCRs were defined by TRAV1-2 paired with TRAJ12, TRAJ20 or TRAJ33, and iNKT TCRs by TRAV10 paired with TRAJ18. VDJdb, accessed 1 November 2021, was searched for CMV, EBV and SARS-CoV-2 annotated TCRs, excluding TCRs annotated for multiple antigens. TCRdb itself trimmed the public reads at Q25 with fastp, ran MiXCR and retained productive beta chains. Rows with one shared CDR3 protein collapse into an entry with the most common genes and DNA. It is TCRdb's table, rather than the study itself, that gives the V and J calls and clone size. The sample table records approximately 32,000 distinct CDR3 sequences; 3% to 5% of these occur just once. Of the sample, around 8.8% is held by the ten largest clones.

This clonotype was counted only a few times. This receptor's antigen is unknown. No much larger clone exists at a distance of one base, and base qualities are not known. Set within a cohort of healthcare workers in London, UK, this nested case-control study involved weekly PCR testing of nasopharyngeal swabs along with blood sampling. Between 23 and 31 March 2020, the week of the UK lockdown, healthcare workers were enrolled and then followed up weekly for as long as 16 weeks. Sequences WNHNN (CDR1) and SYGVQD (CDR2) are obtained from the germline V gene (reference sequence). The V end loses 3 bases and the J end loses 0 bases, and a stretch of 5 bases separates them. The CDR3 starts with the cysteine, ends with the phenylalanine, and has 14 residues. Of all the DNA, just the CDR3 is kept, 42 bases in frame from base 1.

The TCR originated in an adult who was a healthcare worker with PCR-confirmed SARS-CoV-2 infection or an uninfected control (not recorded which). The V and J segments used are TRBV10-1 and TRBJ2-2, with the D gene too uncertain to name. Sequencing used whole blood. The CDR3 has the sequence CASSDGPNTGELFF. The DNA sequence follows: TGCGCCAGCAGTGATGGTCCGAACACCGGGGAGCTGTTTTTT.